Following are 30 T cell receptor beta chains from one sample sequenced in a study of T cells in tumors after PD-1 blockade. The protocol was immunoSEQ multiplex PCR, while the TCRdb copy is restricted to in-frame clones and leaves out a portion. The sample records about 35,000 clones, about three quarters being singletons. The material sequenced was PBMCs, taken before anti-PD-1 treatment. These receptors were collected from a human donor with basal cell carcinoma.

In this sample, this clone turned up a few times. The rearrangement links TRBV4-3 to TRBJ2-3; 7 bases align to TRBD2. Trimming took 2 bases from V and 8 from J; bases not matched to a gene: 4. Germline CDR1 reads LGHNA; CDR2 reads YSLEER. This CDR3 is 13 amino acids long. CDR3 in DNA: TGCGCCAGCAGCCAATCTGGGGAGGGTACGCAGTATTTT. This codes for CASSQSGEGTQYF.

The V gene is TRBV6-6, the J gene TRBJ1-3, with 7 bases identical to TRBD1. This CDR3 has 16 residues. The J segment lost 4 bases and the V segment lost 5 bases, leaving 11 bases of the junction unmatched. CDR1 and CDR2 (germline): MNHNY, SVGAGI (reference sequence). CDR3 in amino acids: CASSPIRTGGGNTIYF. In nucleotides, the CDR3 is TGTGCCAGCAGTCCTATCCGGACAGGTGGAGGAAACACCATATATTTT.

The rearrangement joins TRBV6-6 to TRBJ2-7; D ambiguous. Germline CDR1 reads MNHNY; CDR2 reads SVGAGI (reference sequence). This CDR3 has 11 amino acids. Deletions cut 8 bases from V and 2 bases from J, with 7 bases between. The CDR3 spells CASWGTYEQYF. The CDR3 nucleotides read TGTGCCAGCTGGGGTACCTACGAGCAGTACTTC.

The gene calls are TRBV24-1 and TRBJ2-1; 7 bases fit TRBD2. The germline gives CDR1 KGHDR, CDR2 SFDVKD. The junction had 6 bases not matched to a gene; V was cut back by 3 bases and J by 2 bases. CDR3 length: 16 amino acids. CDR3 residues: CATSDGDYFTYNEQFF. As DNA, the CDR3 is TGTGCCACCAGTGATGGGGACTATTTTACCTACAATGAGCAGTTCTTC.

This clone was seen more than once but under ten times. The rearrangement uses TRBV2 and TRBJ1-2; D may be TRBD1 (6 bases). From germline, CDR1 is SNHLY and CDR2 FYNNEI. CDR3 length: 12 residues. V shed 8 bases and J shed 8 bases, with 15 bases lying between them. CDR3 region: CASGGQNKGYTF. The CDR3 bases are TGTGCCAGCGGGGGGCAAAATAAGGGCTACACCTTC.

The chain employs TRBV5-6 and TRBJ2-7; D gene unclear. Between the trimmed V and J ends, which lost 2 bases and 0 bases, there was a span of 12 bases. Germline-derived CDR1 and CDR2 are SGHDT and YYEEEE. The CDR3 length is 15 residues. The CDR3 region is CASSFYRSLSYEQYF. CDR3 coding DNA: TGTGCCAGCAGCTTTTATCGGAGCCTCTCCTACGAGCAGTACTTC. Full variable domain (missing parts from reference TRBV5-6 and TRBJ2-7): DAGVTQSPTHLIKTRGQQVTLRCSPKSGHDTVSWYQQALGQGPQFIFQYYEEEERQRGNFPDRFSGHQFPNYSSELNVNALLLGDSALYLCASSFYRSLSYEQYFGPGTRLTVT.

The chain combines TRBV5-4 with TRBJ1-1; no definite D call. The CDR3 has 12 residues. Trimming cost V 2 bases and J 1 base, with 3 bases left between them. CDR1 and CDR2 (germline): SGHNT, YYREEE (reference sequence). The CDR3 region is CASSLWNTEAFF. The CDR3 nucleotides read TGTGCCAGCAGCTTATGGAACACTGAAGCTTTCTTT.

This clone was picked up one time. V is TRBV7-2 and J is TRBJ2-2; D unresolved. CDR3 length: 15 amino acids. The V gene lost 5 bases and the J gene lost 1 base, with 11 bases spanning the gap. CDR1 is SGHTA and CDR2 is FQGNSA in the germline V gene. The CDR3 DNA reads TGTGCCAGCAGCCCCCGGTACTTGAACACCGGGGAGCTGTTTTTT. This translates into CASSPRYLNTGELFF. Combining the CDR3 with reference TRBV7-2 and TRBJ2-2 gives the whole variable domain GAGVSQSPSNKVTEKGKDVELRCDPISGHTALYWYRQSLGQGLEFLIYFQGNSAPDKSGLPSDRFSAERTGGSVSTLTIQRTQQEDSAVYLCASSPRYLNTGELFFGEGSRLTVL.

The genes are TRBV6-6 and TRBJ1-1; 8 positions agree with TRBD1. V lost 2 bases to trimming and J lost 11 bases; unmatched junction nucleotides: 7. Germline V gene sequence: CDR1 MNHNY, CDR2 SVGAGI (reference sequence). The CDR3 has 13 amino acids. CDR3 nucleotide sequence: TGTGCCAGCAGTTACGCCCACGGGACAGGCGCTTTCTTT. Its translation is CASSYAHGTGAFF.

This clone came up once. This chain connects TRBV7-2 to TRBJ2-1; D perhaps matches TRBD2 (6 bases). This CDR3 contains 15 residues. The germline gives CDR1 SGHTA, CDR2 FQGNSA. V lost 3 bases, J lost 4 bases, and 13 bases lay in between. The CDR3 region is CASSFSSGSYNEQFF. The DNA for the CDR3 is TGTGCCAGCAGCTTCTCGAGCGGGTCTTACAATGAGCAGTTCTTC. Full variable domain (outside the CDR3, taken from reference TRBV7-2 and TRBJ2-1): GAGVSQSPSNKVTEKGKDVELRCDPISGHTALYWYRQSLGQGLEFLIYFQGNSAPDKSGLPSDRFSAERTGGSVSTLTIQRTQQEDSAVYLCASSFSSGSYNEQFFGPGTRLTVL.

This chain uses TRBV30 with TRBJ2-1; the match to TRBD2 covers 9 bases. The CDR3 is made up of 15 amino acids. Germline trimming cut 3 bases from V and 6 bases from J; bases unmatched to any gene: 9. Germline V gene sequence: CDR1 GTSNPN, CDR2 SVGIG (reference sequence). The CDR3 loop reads CAWSRGSGRRNEQFF. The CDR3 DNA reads TGTGCCTGGAGCCGAGGAAGCGGGAGGCGCAATGAGCAGTTCTTC.

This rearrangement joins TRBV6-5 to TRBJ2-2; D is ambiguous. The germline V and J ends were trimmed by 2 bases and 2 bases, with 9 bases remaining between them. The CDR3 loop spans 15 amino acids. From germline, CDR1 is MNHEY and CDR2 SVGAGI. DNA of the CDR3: TGTGCCAGCAGTTACAGCCAACCTAACACCGGGGAGCTGTTTTTT. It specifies CASSYSQPNTGELFF.

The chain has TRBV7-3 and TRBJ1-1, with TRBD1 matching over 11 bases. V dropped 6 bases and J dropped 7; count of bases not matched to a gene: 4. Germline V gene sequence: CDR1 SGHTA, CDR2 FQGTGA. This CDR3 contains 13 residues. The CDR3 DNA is TGTGCCAGCAGTGGACAGGGGGCCGGTGAAGCTTTCTTT. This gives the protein CASSGQGAGEAFF.

Written as DNA, the CDR3 is TGTGCCAGCAGTGAAAACGGGGAGCGCTACGAGCAGTACTTC. Its translation is CASSENGERYEQYF. The chain uses TRBV6-1 and TRBJ2-7; weak D call: TRBD2 (5 bases). V was shortened by 2 bases and J by 3 bases, with 11 bases between the two germline ends. This CDR3 has 14 amino acids. In germline, CDR1 is MNHNS, CDR2 SASEGT.

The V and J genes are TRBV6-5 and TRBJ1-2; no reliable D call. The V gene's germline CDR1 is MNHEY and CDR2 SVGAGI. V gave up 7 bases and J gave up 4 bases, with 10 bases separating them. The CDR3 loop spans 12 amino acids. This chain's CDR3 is CASMWASYGYTF. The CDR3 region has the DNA TGTGCCAGCATGTGGGCCTCCTATGGCTACACCTTC.

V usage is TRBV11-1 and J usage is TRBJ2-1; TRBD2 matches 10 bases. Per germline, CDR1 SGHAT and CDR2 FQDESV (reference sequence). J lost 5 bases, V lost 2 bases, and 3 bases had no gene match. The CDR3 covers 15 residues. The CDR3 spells CASSLSSGSHNEQFF. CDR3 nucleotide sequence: TGTGCCAGCAGCTTATCTAGCGGGAGCCACAATGAGCAGTTCTTC.

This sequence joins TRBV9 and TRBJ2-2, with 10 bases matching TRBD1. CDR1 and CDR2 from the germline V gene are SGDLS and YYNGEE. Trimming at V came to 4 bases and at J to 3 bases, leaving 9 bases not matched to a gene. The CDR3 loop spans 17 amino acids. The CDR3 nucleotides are TGTGCCAGCAGCTATAGGCCCGGACAGGGGGACACCGGGGAGCTGTTTTTT. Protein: CASSYRPGQGDTGELFF.

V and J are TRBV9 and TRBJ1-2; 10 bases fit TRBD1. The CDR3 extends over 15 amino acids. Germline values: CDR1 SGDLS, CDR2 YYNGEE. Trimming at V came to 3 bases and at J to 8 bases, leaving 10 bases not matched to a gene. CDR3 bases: TGTGCCAGCAGCGCCTCCGGGACAGGGGATTGGGGCTACACCTTC. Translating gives CASSASGTGDWGYTF.

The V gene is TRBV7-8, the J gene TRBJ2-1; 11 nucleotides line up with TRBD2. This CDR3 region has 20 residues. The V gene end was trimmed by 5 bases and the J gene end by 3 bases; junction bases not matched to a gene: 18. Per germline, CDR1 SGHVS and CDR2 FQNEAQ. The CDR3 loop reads CASSAGDTRLAGPYYNEQFF. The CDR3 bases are TGTGCCAGCAGCGCCGGGGACACCCGACTAGCGGGGCCTTACTACAATGAGCAGTTCTTC.

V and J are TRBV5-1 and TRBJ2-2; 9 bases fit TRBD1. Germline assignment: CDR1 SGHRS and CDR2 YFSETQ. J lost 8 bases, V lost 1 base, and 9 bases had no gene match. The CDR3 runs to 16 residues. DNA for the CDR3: TGCGCCAGCAGCTTGACGGGACAGGGAGGCCCGGGGGAGCTGTTTTTT. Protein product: CASSLTGQGGPGELFF.

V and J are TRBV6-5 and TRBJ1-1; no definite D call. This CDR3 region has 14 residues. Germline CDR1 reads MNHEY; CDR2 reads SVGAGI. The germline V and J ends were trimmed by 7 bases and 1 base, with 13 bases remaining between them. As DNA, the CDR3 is TGTGCCAGCACTCCTTATCAGCAGAACACTGAAGCTTTCTTT. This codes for CASTPYQQNTEAFF.

CDR3 protein: CAWSPGVYGYTF. The CDR3 bases are TGTGCCTGGAGTCCCGGAGTCTATGGCTACACCTTC. The chain is built from TRBV30 and TRBJ1-2; D ambiguous. This CDR3 is built from 12 residues. Germline loops: CDR1 GTSNPN, CDR2 SVGIG (reference sequence). Deletions cut 2 bases from V and 4 bases from J, with 8 bases between.

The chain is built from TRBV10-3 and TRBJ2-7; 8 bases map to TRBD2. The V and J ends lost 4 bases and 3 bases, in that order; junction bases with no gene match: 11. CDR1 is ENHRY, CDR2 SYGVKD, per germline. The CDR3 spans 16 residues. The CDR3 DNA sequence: TGTGCCATCAGTGGCGAGCGGGGGCCCTCTTACTACGAGCAGTACTTC. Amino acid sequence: CAISGERGPSYYEQYF.

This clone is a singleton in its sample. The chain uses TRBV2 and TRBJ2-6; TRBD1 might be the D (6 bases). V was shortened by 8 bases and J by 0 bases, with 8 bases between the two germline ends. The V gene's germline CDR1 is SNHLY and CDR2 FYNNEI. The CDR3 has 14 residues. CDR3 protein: CASQGSSGANVLTF. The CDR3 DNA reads TGTGCCAGCCAGGGGTCCTCTGGGGCCAACGTCCTGACTTTC.

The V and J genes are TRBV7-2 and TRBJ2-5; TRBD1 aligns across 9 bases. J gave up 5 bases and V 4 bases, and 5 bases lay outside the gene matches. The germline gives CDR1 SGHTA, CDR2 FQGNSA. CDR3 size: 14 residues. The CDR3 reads CASSSNRGQETQYF. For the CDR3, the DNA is TGTGCCAGCAGCTCCAACAGGGGGCAGGAGACCCAGTACTTC. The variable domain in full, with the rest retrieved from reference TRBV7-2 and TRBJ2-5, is GAGVSQSPSNKVTEKGKDVELRCDPISGHTALYWYRQSLGQGLEFLIYFQGNSAPDKSGLPSDRFSAERTGGSVSTLTIQRTQQEDSAVYLCASSSNRGQETQYFGPGTRLLVL.

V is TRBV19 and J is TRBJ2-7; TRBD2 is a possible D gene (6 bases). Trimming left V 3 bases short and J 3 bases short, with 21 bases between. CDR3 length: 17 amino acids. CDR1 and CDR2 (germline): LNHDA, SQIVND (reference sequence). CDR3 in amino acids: CASSMIGSGAPLYEQYF. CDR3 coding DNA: TGTGCCAGTAGTATGATTGGTAGCGGAGCCCCCCTCTACGAGCAGTACTTC.

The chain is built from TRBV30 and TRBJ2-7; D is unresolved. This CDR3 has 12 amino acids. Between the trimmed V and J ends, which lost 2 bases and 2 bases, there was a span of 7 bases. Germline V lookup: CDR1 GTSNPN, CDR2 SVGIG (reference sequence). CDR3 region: CAWSLQPYEQYF. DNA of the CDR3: TGTGCCTGGAGTCTACAGCCCTACGAGCAGTACTTC. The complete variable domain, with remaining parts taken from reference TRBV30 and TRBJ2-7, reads SQTIHQWPATLVQPVGSPLSLECTVEGTSNPNLYWYRQAAGRGLQLLFYSVGIGQISSEVPQNLSASRPQDRQFILSSKKLLLSDSGFYLCAWSLQPYEQYFGPGTRLTVT.

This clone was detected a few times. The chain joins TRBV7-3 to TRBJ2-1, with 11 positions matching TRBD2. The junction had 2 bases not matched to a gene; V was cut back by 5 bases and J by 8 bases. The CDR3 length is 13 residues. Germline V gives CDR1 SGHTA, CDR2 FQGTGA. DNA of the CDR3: TGTGCCAGCAGCACTAGCGGGGGCTATGAGCAGTTCTTC. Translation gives CASSTSGGYEQFF.

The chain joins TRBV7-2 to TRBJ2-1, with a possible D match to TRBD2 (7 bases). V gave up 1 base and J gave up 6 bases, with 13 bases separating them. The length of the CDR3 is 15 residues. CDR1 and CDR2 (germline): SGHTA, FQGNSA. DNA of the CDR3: TGTGCCAGCAGCTTAGAGGGGGGGCTCGGCAATGAGCAGTTCTTC. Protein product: CASSLEGGLGNEQFF.

CDR3 sequence: CASSFHSGTFSDTQYF. The CDR3, as DNA: TGTGCCAGTAGTTTCCATAGCGGGACCTTTTCGGATACGCAGTATTTT. The gene calls are TRBV19 and TRBJ2-3; 8 bases are shared with TRBD2. The germline gives CDR1 LNHDA, CDR2 SQIVND (reference sequence). The CDR3 runs 16 residues. V lost 5 bases, J lost 6 bases, and 13 bases stayed unmatched.